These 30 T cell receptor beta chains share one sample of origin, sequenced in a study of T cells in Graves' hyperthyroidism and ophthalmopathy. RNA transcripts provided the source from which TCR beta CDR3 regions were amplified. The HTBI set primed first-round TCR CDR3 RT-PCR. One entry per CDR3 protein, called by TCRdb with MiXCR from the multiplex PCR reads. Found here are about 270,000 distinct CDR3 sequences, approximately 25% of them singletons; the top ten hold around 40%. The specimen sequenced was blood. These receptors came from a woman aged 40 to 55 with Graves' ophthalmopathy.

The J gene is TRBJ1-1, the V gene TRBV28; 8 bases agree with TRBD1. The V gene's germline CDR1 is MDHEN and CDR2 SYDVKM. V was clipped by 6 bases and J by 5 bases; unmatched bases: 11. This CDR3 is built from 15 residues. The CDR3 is CASSLTGGPRTEAFF. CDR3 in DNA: TGTGCCAGCAGCTTAACAGGGGGTCCTCGGACTGAAGCTTTCTTT.

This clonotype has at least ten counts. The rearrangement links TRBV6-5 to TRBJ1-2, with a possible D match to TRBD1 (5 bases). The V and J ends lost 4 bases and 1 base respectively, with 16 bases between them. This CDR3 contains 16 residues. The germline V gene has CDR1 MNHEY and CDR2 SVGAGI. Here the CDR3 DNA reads TGTGCCAGCAGTTCGCGACAGACTCCCGTTAACTATGGCTACACCTTC. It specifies CASSSRQTPVNYGYTF.

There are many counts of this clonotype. The CDR3, as DNA: TGCAGTGCTAGAGAGGGGGGTACCGGGGCTTTCTTT. Its protein product is CSAREGGTGAFF. V and J are TRBV20-1 and TRBJ1-1, with a possible D match to TRBD1 (5 bases). CDR3 length equals 12 residues. Trimming shortened V by 0 bases and J by 11 bases, and 13 bases separated the two germline ends. Germline V CDR1 and CDR2: DFQATT, SNEGSKA (reference sequence).

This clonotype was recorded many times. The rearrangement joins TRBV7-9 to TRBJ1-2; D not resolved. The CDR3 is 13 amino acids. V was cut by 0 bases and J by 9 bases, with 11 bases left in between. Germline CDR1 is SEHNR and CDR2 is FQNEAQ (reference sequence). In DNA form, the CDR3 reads TGTGCCAGCAGCTTAGCGGGCCAGATGAGCTACACCTTC. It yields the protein CASSLAGQMSYTF.

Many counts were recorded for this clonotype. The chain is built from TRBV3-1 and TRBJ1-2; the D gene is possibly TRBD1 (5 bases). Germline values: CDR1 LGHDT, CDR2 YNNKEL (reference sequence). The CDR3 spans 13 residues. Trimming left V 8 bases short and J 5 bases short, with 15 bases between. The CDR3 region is CASGGGTAYGYTF. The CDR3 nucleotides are TGTGCCAGCGGGGGTGGGACTGCTTATGGCTACACCTTC.

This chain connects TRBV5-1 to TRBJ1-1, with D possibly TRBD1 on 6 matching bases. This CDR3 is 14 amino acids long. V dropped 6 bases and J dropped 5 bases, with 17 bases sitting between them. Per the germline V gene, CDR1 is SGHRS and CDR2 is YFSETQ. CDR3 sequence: CASNPGGGGTEAFF. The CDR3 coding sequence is TGCGCCAGCAACCCTGGGGGCGGCGGAACTGAAGCTTTCTTT.

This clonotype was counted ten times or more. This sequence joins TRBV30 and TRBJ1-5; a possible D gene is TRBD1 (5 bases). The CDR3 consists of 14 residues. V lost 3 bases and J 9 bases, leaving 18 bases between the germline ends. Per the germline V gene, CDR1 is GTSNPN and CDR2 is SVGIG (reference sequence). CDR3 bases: TGTGCCTGGAGGGACAAGGCAGGTGTCGTGCCCCAGCATTTT. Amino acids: CAWRDKAGVVPQHF.

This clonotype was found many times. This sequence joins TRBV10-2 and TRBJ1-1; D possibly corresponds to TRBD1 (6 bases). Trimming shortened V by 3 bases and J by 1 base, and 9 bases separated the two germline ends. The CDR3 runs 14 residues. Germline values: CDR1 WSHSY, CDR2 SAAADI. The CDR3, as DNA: TGCGCCAGCAGTGAAGTACAGGGGAACACTGAAGCTTTCTTT. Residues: CASSEVQGNTEAFF.

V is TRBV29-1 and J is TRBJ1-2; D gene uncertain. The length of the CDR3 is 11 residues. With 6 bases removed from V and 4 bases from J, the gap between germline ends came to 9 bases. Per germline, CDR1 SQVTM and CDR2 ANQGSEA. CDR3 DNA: TGCAGCGTGGGAGGAGGCTATGGCTACACCTTC. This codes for CSVGGGYGYTF.

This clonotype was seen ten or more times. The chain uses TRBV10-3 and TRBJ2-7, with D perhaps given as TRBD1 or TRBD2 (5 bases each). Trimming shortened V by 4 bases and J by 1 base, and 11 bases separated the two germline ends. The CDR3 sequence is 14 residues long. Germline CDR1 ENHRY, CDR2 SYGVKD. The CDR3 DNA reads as TGTGCCATCAGTGTAGAGGGGCCGTCCTACGAGCAGTACTTC. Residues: CAISVEGPSYEQYF.

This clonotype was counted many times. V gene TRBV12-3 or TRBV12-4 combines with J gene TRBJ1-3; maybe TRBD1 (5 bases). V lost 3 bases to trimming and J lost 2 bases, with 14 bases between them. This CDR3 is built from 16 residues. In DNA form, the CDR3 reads TGTGCCAGCAGTTTGGCAGGGTCGCCCCCTGGAAACACCATATATTTT. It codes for CASSLAGSPPGNTIYF.

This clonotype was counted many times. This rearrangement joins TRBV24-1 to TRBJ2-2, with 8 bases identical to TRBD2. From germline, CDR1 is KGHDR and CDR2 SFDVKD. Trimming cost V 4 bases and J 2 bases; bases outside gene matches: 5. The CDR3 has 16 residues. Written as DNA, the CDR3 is TGTGCCACCAGTGACCGACTAGCGCTTAACACCGGGGAGCTGTTTTTT. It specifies CATSDRLALNTGELFF.

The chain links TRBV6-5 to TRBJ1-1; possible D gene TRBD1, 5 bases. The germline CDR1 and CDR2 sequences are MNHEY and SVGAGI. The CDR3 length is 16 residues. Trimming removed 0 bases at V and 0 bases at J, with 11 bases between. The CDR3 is CASSYSSGRMNTEAFF. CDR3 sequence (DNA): TGTGCCAGCAGTTACTCGTCAGGGAGGATGAACACTGAAGCTTTCTTT.

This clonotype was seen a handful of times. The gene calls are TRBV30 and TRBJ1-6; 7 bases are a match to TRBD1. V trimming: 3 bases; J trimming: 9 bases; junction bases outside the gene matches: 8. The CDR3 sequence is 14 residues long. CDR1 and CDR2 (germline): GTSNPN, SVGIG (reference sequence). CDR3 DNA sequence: TGTGCCTGGAGGACAGGGAAGGGCGGTTCACCCCTCCACTTT. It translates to CAWRTGKGGSPLHF.

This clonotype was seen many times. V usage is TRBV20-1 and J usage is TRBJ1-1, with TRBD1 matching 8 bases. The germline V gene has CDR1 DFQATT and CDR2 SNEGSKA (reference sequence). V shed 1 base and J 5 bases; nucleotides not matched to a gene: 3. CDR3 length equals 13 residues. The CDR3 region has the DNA TGCAGTGCTAGAGGGACAGGGTGGACTGAAGCTTTCTTT. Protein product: CSARGTGWTEAFF.

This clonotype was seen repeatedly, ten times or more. This CDR3 is CASSVGGDYQPQHF. For the CDR3, the DNA is TGTGCCAGCAGCGTAGGGGGAGATTATCAGCCCCAGCATTTT. This sequence joins TRBV9 and TRBJ1-5, with D hard to call. Germline V CDR1 and CDR2: SGDLS, YYNGEE. Trimming left V 0 bases short and J 5 bases short, with 9 bases between. The CDR3 has 14 amino acids.

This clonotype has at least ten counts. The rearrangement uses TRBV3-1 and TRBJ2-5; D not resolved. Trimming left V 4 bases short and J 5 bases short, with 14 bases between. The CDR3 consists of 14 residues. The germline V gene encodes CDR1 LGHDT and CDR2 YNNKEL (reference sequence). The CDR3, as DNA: TGTGCCAGCAGCCCCTTCGATAAGGTGGAGACCCAGTACTTC. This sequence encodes CASSPFDKVETQYF.

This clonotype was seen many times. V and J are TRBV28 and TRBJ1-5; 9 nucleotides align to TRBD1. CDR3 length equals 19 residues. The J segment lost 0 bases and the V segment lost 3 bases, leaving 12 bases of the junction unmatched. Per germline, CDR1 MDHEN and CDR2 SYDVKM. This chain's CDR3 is CASSFFGTGIGYSNQPQHF. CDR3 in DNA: TGTGCCAGCAGTTTCTTCGGGACAGGGATAGGGTATAGCAATCAGCCCCAGCATTTT. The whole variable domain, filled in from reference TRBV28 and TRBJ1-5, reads DVKVTQSSRYLVKRTGEKVFLECVQDMDHENMFWYRQDPGLGLRLIYFSYDVKMKEKGDIPEGYSVSREKKERFSLILESASTNQTSMYLCASSFFGTGIGYSNQPQHFGDGTRLSIL.

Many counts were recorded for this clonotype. In DNA form, the CDR3 reads TGTGCCAGCAGTTTCGAGGAGACCCAGTACTTC. This gives the protein CASSFEETQYF. This chain connects TRBV28 to TRBJ2-5, with D uncertain. The CDR3 has 11 residues. V was pared by 3 bases and J by 5 bases, with 4 bases between. In germline, CDR1 is MDHEN, CDR2 SYDVKM.

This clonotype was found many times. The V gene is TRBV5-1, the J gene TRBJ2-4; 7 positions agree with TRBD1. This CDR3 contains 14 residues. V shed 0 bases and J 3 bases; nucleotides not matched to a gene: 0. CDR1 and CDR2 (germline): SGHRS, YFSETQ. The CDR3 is CASSLAGGKNIQYF. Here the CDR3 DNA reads TGCGCCAGCAGCTTGGCAGGGGGCAAAAACATTCAGTACTTC.

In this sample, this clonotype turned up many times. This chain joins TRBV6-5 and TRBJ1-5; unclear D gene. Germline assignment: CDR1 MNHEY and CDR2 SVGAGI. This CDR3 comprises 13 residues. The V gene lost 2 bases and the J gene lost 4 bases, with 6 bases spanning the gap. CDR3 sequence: CASSYGQNQPQHF. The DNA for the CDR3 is TGTGCCAGCAGTTACGGGCAAAATCAGCCCCAGCATTTT.

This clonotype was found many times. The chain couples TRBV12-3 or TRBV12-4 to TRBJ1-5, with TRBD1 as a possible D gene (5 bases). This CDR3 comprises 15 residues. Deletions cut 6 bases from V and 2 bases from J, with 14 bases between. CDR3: CASSGGGIRNQPQHF. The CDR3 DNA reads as TGTGCCAGCAGCGGCGGGGGAATTCGCAATCAGCCCCAGCATTTT.

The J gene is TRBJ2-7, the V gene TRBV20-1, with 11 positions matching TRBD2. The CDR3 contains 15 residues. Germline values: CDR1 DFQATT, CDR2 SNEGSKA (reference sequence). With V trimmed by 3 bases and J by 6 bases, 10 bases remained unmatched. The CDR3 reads CSARSSGRVGREQYF. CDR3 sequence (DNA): TGCAGTGCTAGGAGTAGCGGGAGGGTAGGTCGCGAGCAGTACTTC.

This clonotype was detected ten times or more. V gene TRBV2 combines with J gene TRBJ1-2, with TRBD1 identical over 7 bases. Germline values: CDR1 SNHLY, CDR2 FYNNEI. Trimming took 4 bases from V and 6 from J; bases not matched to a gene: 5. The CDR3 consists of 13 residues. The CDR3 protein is CASSGDSLDGYTF. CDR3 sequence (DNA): TGTGCCAGCAGTGGGGACAGCCTCGATGGCTACACCTTC.

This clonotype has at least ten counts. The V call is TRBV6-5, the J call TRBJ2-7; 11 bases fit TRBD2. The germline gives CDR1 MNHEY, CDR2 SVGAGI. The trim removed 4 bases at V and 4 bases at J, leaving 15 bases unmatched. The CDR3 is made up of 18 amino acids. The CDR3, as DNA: TGTGCCAGCAGTTCGGGACTAGCGGCCCCCCTGGCCCTTTACGAGCAGTACTTC. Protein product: CASSSGLAAPLALYEQYF.

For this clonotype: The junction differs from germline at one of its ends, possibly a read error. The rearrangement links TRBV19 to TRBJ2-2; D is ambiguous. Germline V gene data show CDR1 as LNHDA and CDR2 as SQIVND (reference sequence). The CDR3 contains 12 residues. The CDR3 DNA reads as TGTGCCCGTAGTGGAATTACCGGGGAGCTGTTTTTT. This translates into CARSGITGELFF. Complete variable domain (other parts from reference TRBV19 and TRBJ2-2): DGGITQSPKYLFRKEGQNVTLSCEQNLNHDAMYWYRQDPGQGLRLIYYSQIVNDFQKGDIAEGYSVSREKKESFPLTVTSAQKNPTAFYLCARSGITGELFFGEGSRLTVL.

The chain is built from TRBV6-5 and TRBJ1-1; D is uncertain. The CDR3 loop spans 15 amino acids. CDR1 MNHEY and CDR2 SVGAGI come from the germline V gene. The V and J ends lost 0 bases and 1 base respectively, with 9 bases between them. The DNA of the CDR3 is TGTGCCAGCAGTTACTCCCGAAGGTCGAACACTGAAGCTTTCTTT. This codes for CASSYSRRSNTEAFF.

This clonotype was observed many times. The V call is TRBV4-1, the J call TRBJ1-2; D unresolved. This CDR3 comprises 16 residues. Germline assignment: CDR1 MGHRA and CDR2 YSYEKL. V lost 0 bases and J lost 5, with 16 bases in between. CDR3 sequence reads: CASSQESGVIGYGYTF. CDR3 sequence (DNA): TGCGCCAGCAGCCAAGAGAGTGGGGTTATTGGGTATGGCTACACCTTC.

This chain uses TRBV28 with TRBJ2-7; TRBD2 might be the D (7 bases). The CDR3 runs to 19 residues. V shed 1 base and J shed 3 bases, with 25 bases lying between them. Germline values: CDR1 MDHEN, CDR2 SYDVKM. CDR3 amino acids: CASSLLGPRTVGRDYEQYF. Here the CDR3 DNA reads TGTGCCAGCAGTTTATTGGGCCCCCGGACAGTTGGGAGGGACTACGAGCAGTACTTC.

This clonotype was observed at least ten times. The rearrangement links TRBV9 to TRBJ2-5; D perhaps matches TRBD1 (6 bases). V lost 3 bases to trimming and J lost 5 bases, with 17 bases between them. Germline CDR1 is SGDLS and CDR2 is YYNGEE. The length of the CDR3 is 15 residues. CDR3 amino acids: CASSARQDTYETQYF. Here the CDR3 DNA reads TGTGCCAGCAGCGCGAGACAGGACACCTATGAGACCCAGTACTTC.